The rows below give T cell receptor beta chains drawn from one sample of a study of shared clonotypes between healthy human individuals. Repertoires were generated with immunoSEQ multiplex PCR, while TCRdb's copy carries only in-frame clones and drops some. The sample comprises 2 million to 2.5 million clones, approximately 94% of which are singletons, and roughly 0.13% rests with the top ten. The specimen was naive CD4+ T cells sorted from blood. Source of these receptors: a man in his late teens or twenties in good health. CDR3s leave out the opening cysteine and the closing phenylalanine or tryptophan. The order of the fields is V gene, CDR3 length, clone size, J gene, CDR3 protein. Clone size is shown for a subset of rows, as once, few, many or a class of expanded clone.

v_call: TRBV5-1; cdr3_length: 12; clone_size: .; j_call: TRBJ1-4; cdr3_aa: ASSPGALNEKLF
v_call: TRBV9; cdr3_length: 14; clone_size: .; j_call: TRBJ1-6; cdr3_aa: ASSEGGATVNSPLH
v_call: TRBV4-2; cdr3_length: 12; clone_size: .; j_call: TRBJ2-3; cdr3_aa: ASSQTDTPDTQY
v_call: TRBV6-5; cdr3_length: 9; clone_size: once; j_call: TRBJ2-5; cdr3_aa: ASSYRETQY
v_call: TRBV7-6; cdr3_length: 12; clone_size: .; j_call: TRBJ1-1; cdr3_aa: ASSSTVMNTEAF
v_call: TRBV13; cdr3_length: 13; clone_size: .; j_call: TRBJ2-2; cdr3_aa: ASKTGTGHTGELF
v_call: TRBV6-1; cdr3_length: 13; clone_size: .; j_call: TRBJ2-2; cdr3_aa: ASSLAGVYAGELF
v_call: TRBV6-1; cdr3_length: 12; clone_size: once; j_call: TRBJ1-6; cdr3_aa: ASSESIGGSPLH
v_call: TRBV7-9; cdr3_length: 11; clone_size: once; j_call: TRBJ1-1; cdr3_aa: ASSQNSNTEAF
v_call: TRBV30; cdr3_length: 13; clone_size: .; j_call: TRBJ2-3; cdr3_aa: AWSVLAGARDTQY
v_call: TRBV9; cdr3_length: 14; clone_size: .; j_call: TRBJ2-3; cdr3_aa: ASSVTSGGRTDTQY
v_call: TRBV4-1; cdr3_length: 13; clone_size: .; j_call: TRBJ1-1; cdr3_aa: ASSQEPRRDTEAF
v_call: TRBV18; cdr3_length: 12; clone_size: .; j_call: TRBJ2-3; cdr3_aa: ASSPPGAADTQY
v_call: TRBV12-5; cdr3_length: 15; clone_size: .; j_call: TRBJ2-7; cdr3_aa: ASGLVIGAGLAYEQY
v_call: TRBV19; cdr3_length: 13; clone_size: .; j_call: TRBJ1-1; cdr3_aa: ASNDYGTVNTEAF
v_call: TRBV5-4; cdr3_length: 14; clone_size: .; j_call: TRBJ1-2; cdr3_aa: ASSPSPDRERGGYT
v_call: TRBV6-4; cdr3_length: 11; clone_size: .; j_call: TRBJ2-2; cdr3_aa: ASSEPNTGELF
v_call: TRBV9; cdr3_length: 15; clone_size: once; j_call: TRBJ2-3; cdr3_aa: ASSVAWTSGGWDTQY
v_call: TRBV6-1; cdr3_length: 13; clone_size: .; j_call: TRBJ2-1; cdr3_aa: ASSEGASSYNEQF
v_call: TRBV20-1; cdr3_length: 8; clone_size: once; j_call: TRBJ1-1; cdr3_aa: SALNTEAF
v_call: TRBV2; cdr3_length: 12; clone_size: .; j_call: TRBJ1-5; cdr3_aa: ASNDRGSNQPQH
v_call: TRBV5-1; cdr3_length: 13; clone_size: .; j_call: TRBJ2-1; cdr3_aa: ASSSAGGSYNEQF
v_call: TRBV6-5; cdr3_length: 12; clone_size: once; j_call: TRBJ2-1; cdr3_aa: ASSRAGGYNEQF
v_call: TRBV5-5; cdr3_length: 13; clone_size: .; j_call: TRBJ1-6; cdr3_aa: ASSLAVGWDSPLH
v_call: TRBV18; cdr3_length: 11; clone_size: .; j_call: TRBJ2-5; cdr3_aa: ASSPTLQETQY
v_call: TRBV6-5; cdr3_length: 11; clone_size: .; j_call: TRBJ2-3; cdr3_aa: ASRRGQQDTQY
v_call: TRBV6-4; cdr3_length: 11; clone_size: .; j_call: TRBJ1-1; cdr3_aa: ASSLTRSTEAF
v_call: TRBV7-9; cdr3_length: 10; clone_size: .; j_call: TRBJ1-6; cdr3_aa: ASSLPATPLH
v_call: TRBV6-5; cdr3_length: 12; clone_size: once; j_call: TRBJ2-7; cdr3_aa: VSRPDSSFYEQY
v_call: TRBV19; cdr3_length: 11; clone_size: .; j_call: TRBJ1-2; cdr3_aa: ASSTTGGNGYT
v_call: TRBV5-4; cdr3_length: 12; clone_size: .; j_call: TRBJ1-2; cdr3_aa: ASSSPASNYGYT
v_call: TRBV2; cdr3_length: 13; clone_size: .; j_call: TRBJ2-7; cdr3_aa: ASSVEGQGAYEQY
v_call: TRBV9; cdr3_length: 13; clone_size: .; j_call: TRBJ2-5; cdr3_aa: ASSGGTSGKETQY
v_call: TRBV7-9; cdr3_length: 13; clone_size: .; j_call: TRBJ2-5; cdr3_aa: ASSLQLAAQETQY
v_call: TRBV5-1; cdr3_length: 12; clone_size: .; j_call: TRBJ1-4; cdr3_aa: ASSFGQGHEKLF
v_call: TRBV5-1; cdr3_length: 12; clone_size: .; j_call: TRBJ2-7; cdr3_aa: ASSDRGRSYEQY
v_call: TRBV7-9; cdr3_length: 14; clone_size: .; j_call: TRBJ1-2; cdr3_aa: ASSLAARGGDYGYT
v_call: TRBV19; cdr3_length: 12; clone_size: .; j_call: TRBJ2-5; cdr3_aa: ASSSRQGQETQY
v_call: TRBV7-7; cdr3_length: 11; clone_size: .; j_call: TRBJ2-5; cdr3_aa: ASSPGSQETQY
v_call: TRBV27; cdr3_length: 11; clone_size: .; j_call: TRBJ2-3; cdr3_aa: ASSFYMVDTQY
v_call: TRBV7-8; cdr3_length: 16; clone_size: .; j_call: TRBJ2-3; cdr3_aa: ASSQGLAGGTSTDTQY
v_call: TRBV27; cdr3_length: 11; clone_size: .; j_call: TRBJ1-2; cdr3_aa: ASSSSQLYGYT